This T cell receptor beta chain is drawn from a study of neurological immune-mediated disorders (dated by TCRdb to the late 2010s). As for the study more broadly: Of the approximately 34 multiple sclerosis patients, some 30 had relapsing-remitting MS and 3 had secondary progressive MS. Peripheral blood TCR-beta repertoires from HTLV-I-associated myelopathy (HAM/TSP) patients, multiple sclerosis patients and healthy controls were compared by UMI-based sequencing. The 95 to 110 TCR-beta libraries covered PBMC samples along with longitudinal samples, technical triplicates, and paired sorted CD4+ and CD8+ T-cell subsets. Of the approximately 65 subjects in the cohort, around 15 were HAM/TSP patients, roughly 35 were multiple sclerosis patients, and some 20 were healthy controls.

This clonotype was observed at least ten times. This clone's antigen is unknown. The record has no base qualities; no much larger clone is one base away. cDNA synthesis used template-switch 5'RACE with a primer carrying a 10-nucleotide random unique molecular identifier tagging each TCR transcript. Every sequencing run yielded over 170 million TCR-beta sequences covering 15-18 subjects. Total RNA was extracted with the RNeasy kit. The KAPA Real-time Library Amplification kit was used to amplify TCR-beta VDJ regions with primers for the TCR constant region and the 5'RACE anchor. A first PCR added sample indexes and Illumina adaptors, after which a second PCR increased the library yield. The roughly 650 bp TCR product was size-selected on a 2% E-gel SizeSelection system after Ampure bead purification. Before pooling, library quality was checked on a Bioanalyzer, concentration was measured with Qubit, and libraries were quantified with the Kapa Library Quantification kit. Paired-end 2 x 150 bp sequencing of the libraries was performed on an Illumina HiSeq 2500. To increase sequence diversity, roughly 24-32% phiX was spiked into each library pool. From the authors' description of their analysis: The quality-filtered reads were processed with the UMI-based MiGEC pipeline, whose error correction step removed more than 80% of the raw TCR sequences. VDJ genes were aligned to IMGT germline references, and each clonotype was defined by a unique CDR3 amino acid sequence together with V-J genes. Clonal expansion, Shannon diversity and CDR3 relatedness (CalcPairwiseDistances, ClusterSamples) were evaluated with VDJtools, and phylogenetic trees were built with CLCbio workbench. Clones with at least 8 unique UMIs were defined as expanded, with this threshold being based on coefficient-of-variation modelling across technical triplicates. TCRdb cleaned the public reads at Q25 with fastp, built clones with MiXCR and kept in-frame beta chains. Each record represents a unique CDR3 protein, reported with the most common genes and DNA among its rows. The V and J calls, along with clone size, are taken from TCRdb and not from the paper's own processing. The sample table records under 80,000 distinct CDR3 sequences; 4% to 6% of these occur just once. The ten biggest clones cover approximately 3.5% of the sample.

The paper's findings and limits, for the study overall: In phylogenetic analysis, the repertoires of 18 of 34 MS patients grouped into a cluster of related CDR3 sequences, which suggests a possible signature at the repertoire level. TCR clonal expansion was highest in HAM/TSP patients and lowest in MS patients, with MS patients falling below even healthy controls. No association of the MS cluster with clinical or MRI features was observed, and the need for larger cohorts was stated by the authors. No identical CDR3 amino acid sequences were found to be shared among expanded clones across subjects, suggesting that TCR-beta repertoires were private in all groups.

V and J lose 3 bases and 3 bases, and a span of 15 bases separates them. The germline V gene (reference sequence) gives CDR1 as DFQATT and CDR2 as SNEGSKA. There are 15 amino acids in the CDR3, from cysteine to phenylalanine inclusive. The DNA shown is the 45-base CDR3, in frame from base 1. Libraries from unsorted PBMCs were made from 2 million PBMCs kept in RNAlater at -80 degrees C until RNA extraction. Multiple sclerosis patients were enrolled in a US clinical protocol evaluating disease progression by magnetic resonance imaging. PBMCs were separated from peripheral blood using Ficoll-Hypaque density gradient centrifugation and then cryopreserved in liquid nitrogen.

Sequencing was carried out using PBMCs. This receptor was taken from a woman between 45 and 65 years old with multiple sclerosis. The chain is encoded by TRBV20-1 joined to TRBJ1-5; TRBD1 is a weak D gene call, 6 bases matching. Here the CDR3 is given as CSASQTGPLNQPQHF. The DNA sequence is as follows: TGCAGTGCTAGTCAGACAGGCCCTCTCAATCAGCCCCAGCATTTT.